This TCR beta chain was sequenced for a study of vaccination effects on CD4 cells after COVID-19. Notes on the study in general: Within healthy vaccinees, only 1 of 255 vaccine-induced clones displayed cross-reactivity with common cold coronaviruses.

Germline V gene sequence: CDR1 MNHEY, CDR2 SVGAGI. Trimming removed 6 bases at V and 8 bases at J, with 11 bases between. The CDR3 spans 13 residues. As to this clone: Antigen specificity is unknown.

Generated by immunoSEQ multiplex PCR, the TCRdb table keeps only in-frame clones and is missing some. The sample lists about 28,000 clones, 73% occurring once. Before any sequencing was done, the ViraFEST assay used viral peptide pools to expand antigen-specific CD4+ T cells. Following 10 days of culture, CD4+ T cells were isolated. Either the BNT162b2 or mRNA-1273 vaccine was given to participants in two doses. This TCR derives from a human donor who received a COVID-19 vaccine. The specimen comprised CD4+ T cells from PBMCs cultured with HCoV-NL63 spike peptides, sampled after COVID-19 vaccination. The chain employs TRBV6-5 and TRBJ1-6, with D maybe TRBD1 (6 bases). The CDR3, as DNA: TGTGCCAGCAGGGCTACAGGGTATTCACCCCTCCACTTT. Translating it yields CASRATGYSPLHF.